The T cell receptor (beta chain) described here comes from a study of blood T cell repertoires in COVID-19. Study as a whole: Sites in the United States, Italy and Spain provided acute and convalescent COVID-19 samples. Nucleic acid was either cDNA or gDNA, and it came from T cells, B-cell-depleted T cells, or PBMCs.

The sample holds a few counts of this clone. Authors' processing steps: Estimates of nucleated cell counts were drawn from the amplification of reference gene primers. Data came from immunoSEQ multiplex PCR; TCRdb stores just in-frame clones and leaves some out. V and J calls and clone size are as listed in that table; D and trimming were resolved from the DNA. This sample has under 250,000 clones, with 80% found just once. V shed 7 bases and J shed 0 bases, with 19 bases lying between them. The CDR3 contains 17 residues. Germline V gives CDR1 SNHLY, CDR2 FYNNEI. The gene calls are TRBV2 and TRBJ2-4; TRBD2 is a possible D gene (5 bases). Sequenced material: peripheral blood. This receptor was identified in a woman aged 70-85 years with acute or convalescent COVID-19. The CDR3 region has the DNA TGTGCCAGCATAGTCGGCAGGAGGAGATCAGCCAAAAACATTCAGTACTTC. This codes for CASIVGRRRSAKNIQYF.